This TCR beta chain was obtained from a study of cytomegalovirus exposure and HLA in healthy donors. The V gene end was trimmed by 3 bases and the J gene end by 5 bases; junction bases not matched to a gene: 8. The CDR3 has 15 residues. Per germline, CDR1 SQVTM and CDR2 ANQGSEA. 60 Vbeta and 13 Jbeta primers were used in PCR. Generated by immunoSEQ multiplex PCR, the TCRdb table keeps only in-frame clones and is missing some. The sample gives under 70,000 clones, about 65% of which show up once; approximately 2.1% is in the top ten. This TCR came from a woman aged 25 to 39 in good health and CMV-seronegative. Sequencing input: PBMCs. The rearrangement uses TRBV29-1 and TRBJ2-1; 9 bases match TRBD1. In nucleotides, the CDR3 is TGCAGCGTTGAGAGTGGGACAGGGTTTCACAATGAGCAGTTCTTC. Translating gives CSVESGTGFHNEQFF.